This T cell receptor (beta chain) was sequenced during a study of CD8 T cells in ankylosing spondylitis. MiXCR, applied by TCRdb to the 5' RACE reads, yields one record per CDR3 protein. The sample holds about 190,000 distinct CDR3 sequences, under 15% seen once. Regarding the study as a whole: Some motif variants were previously reported in reactive arthritis synovial fluid and blood.

This clonotype was found many times. The antigen remains unidentified. V was pared by 1 base and J by 8 bases, with 3 bases of the junction left unmatched. Germline V CDR1 and CDR2: LGHNA, YNFKEQ. The length of the CDR3 is 15 residues. The chain is built from TRBV4-2 and TRBJ1-6; 9 nucleotides line up with TRBD1. The sample consisted of blood, either unsorted or a sorted T cell fraction (not recorded which). The receptor was isolated from a female donor with ankylosing spondylitis or in good health (not recorded which). The CDR3 coding sequence is TGTGCCAGCAGCCAAGCTACAGGGGGCGATTCACCCCTCCACTTT. Translating gives CASSQATGGDSPLHF.